This passage covers 22 T cell receptor beta chains from one sample sequenced in a study of glioma-infiltrating T cells after dendritic cell vaccination. Specified time point: after dendritic cell vaccination, including at tumor progression/relapse. Using immunoSEQ multiplex PCR, the repertoire was profiled, and TCRdb retains in-frame clones only, with some absent. This table holds about 50,000 clones, about nine tenths found once. Sequenced here: blood, sampled after dendritic cell vaccination. The receptors come from a human donor with glioblastoma.

The chain recombines TRBV7-9 with TRBJ1-1; 10 positions match TRBD1. Germline lookup yields CDR1 SEHNR and CDR2 FQNEAQ (reference sequence). The V gene end was trimmed by 5 bases and the J gene end by 8 bases; junction bases not matched to a gene: 14. This CDR3 spans 16 amino acids. Here the CDR3 DNA reads TGTGCCAGCAGCCTCGAATCTAGGGACAGGGGTTCCGAAGCTTTCTTT. Protein sequence: CASSLESRDRGSEAFF.

V and J are TRBV7-2 and TRBJ1-3, with TRBD1 matching 7 bases. Losses at the gene ends were 2 bases for V and 4 bases for J; bases not matched to a gene: 5. Germline V gene sequence: CDR1 SGHTA, CDR2 FQGNSA. CDR3 length equals 15 residues. Here the CDR3 DNA reads TGTGCCAGCAGCTTATCCTACAGGGGAGGAAACACCATATATTTT. Protein: CASSLSYRGGNTIYF.

This chain connects TRBV10-3 to TRBJ1-1; a weak D match, TRBD1 (5 bases). With 9 bases removed from V and 5 bases from J, the gap between germline ends came to 16 bases. The CDR3 contains 13 residues. The germline V gene has CDR1 ENHRY and CDR2 SYGVKD. The CDR3 spells CAIQRGGETEAFF. CDR3 DNA: TGTGCCATACAGAGGGGCGGGGAAACTGAAGCTTTCTTT.

The gene calls are TRBV5-4 and TRBJ1-3, with TRBD1 matching over 12 bases. The CDR3 is 18 amino acids. Germline-derived CDR1 and CDR2 are SGHNT and YYREEE (reference sequence). J gave up 0 bases and V 3 bases, and 7 bases lay outside the gene matches. In nucleotides, the CDR3 is TGTGCCAGCAGCTCCCGGGGACAGGGGGCCCCCTCTGGAAACACCATATATTTT. Translating it yields CASSSRGQGAPSGNTIYF.

The V and J genes are TRBV29-1 and TRBJ2-3, with 12 nucleotides matching TRBD2. V lost 2 bases, J lost 1 base, and 13 bases stayed unmatched. Germline CDR1 SQVTM, CDR2 ANQGSEA. The CDR3 sequence is 19 residues long. CDR3 nucleotides: TGCAGCGTTGAAAAGGATGCTAGCGGGAGGGGATGGGGCACAGATACGCAGTATTTT. It encodes CSVEKDASGRGWGTDTQYF.

This chain joins TRBV4-2 and TRBJ2-1; perhaps TRBD2 as D (5 bases). The CDR3 length is 14 residues. Germline assignment: CDR1 LGHNA and CDR2 YNFKEQ. Trimming took 4 bases from V and 5 from J, leaving 12 bases between them. The CDR3 bases are TGTGCCAGCAGCCTAAGATCCGGGAACAATGAGCAGTTCTTC. This codes for CASSLRSGNNEQFF.

This rearrangement joins TRBV9 to TRBJ2-3; 11 bases are shared with TRBD2. The CDR3 covers 17 residues. Germline V lookup: CDR1 SGDLS, CDR2 YYNGEE. After removal of 3 bases from V and 2 bases from J, the junction contained 8 bases not matched to a gene. The CDR3 spells CASSARGTSGITDTQYF. Written as DNA, the CDR3 is TGTGCCAGCAGCGCCCGGGGGACTAGCGGTATCACAGATACGCAGTATTTT.

The chain recombines TRBV2 with TRBJ1-1; D uncertain. The CDR3 sequence is 11 residues long. CDR1 and CDR2 from the germline V gene are SNHLY and FYNNEI. V shed 7 bases and J shed 6 bases, with 9 bases lying between them. In DNA form, the CDR3 reads TGTGCCAGCAAGGCGGTCTCTGAAGCTTTCTTT. This translates into CASKAVSEAFF.

The chain is built from TRBV9 and TRBJ2-3, with no clear D. Germline V CDR1 and CDR2: SGDLS, YYNGEE. This CDR3 has 15 amino acids. V was cut by 2 bases and J by 0 bases, with 10 bases left in between. The CDR3 sequence is CASSVSLTSTDTQYF. The CDR3 nucleotides are TGTGCCAGCAGCGTCTCTTTGACTAGCACAGATACGCAGTATTTT.

This chain joins TRBV29-1 and TRBJ2-7, with a tentative D call TRBD1 (6 bases). The V gene lost 7 bases and the J gene lost 6 bases, with 13 bases spanning the gap. This CDR3 contains 11 residues. The germline V gene has CDR1 SQVTM and CDR2 ANQGSEA. The CDR3, as DNA: TGCAGCGGACTCAGGGGTTCCGAGCAGTACTTC. Translated, it gives CSGLRGSEQYF.

This clone was detected a few times. The chain is built from TRBV7-3 and TRBJ2-3, with TRBD2 matching 10 bases. The junction had 2 bases not matched to a gene; V was cut back by 2 bases and J by 6 bases. The CDR3 loop spans 14 amino acids. Germline CDR1 and CDR2: SGHTA and FQGTGA. CDR3 residues: CASSLGTSADTQYF. CDR3 coding DNA: TGTGCCAGCAGCTTAGGGACTAGCGCGGATACGCAGTATTTT.

This clone was seen only a few times. The CDR3 coding sequence is TGTGCCAGCAGTCCCTTGGGGACAGGGGTTTTCAATGAGCAGTTCTTC. It codes for CASSPLGTGVFNEQFF. The V gene is TRBV27, the J gene TRBJ2-1; 10 bases are a match to TRBD1. The trim removed 5 bases at V and 6 bases at J, leaving 10 bases unmatched. This CDR3 spans 16 amino acids. Germline V gives CDR1 MNHEY, CDR2 SMNVEV (reference sequence).

The genes are TRBV7-9 and TRBJ2-7; 10 bases line up with TRBD1. Looked up from germline, CDR1 is SEHNR and CDR2 is FQNEAQ (reference sequence). The CDR3 covers 16 residues. Trimming at V came to 4 bases and at J to 5 bases, leaving 11 bases not matched to a gene. Here the CDR3 reads CASSSPGTGVGDEQYF. The CDR3 coding sequence is TGTGCCAGCAGCTCCCCCGGGACAGGGGTTGGGGACGAGCAGTACTTC. Full variable domain (rest looked up from reference TRBV7-9 and TRBJ2-7): DTGVSQNPRHKITKRGQNVTFRCDPISEHNRLYWYRQTLGQGPEFLTYFQNEAQLEKSRLLSDRFSAERPKGSFSTLEIQRTEQGDSAMYLCASSSPGTGVGDEQYFGPGTRLTVT.

This rearrangement joins TRBV4-1 to TRBJ2-3; D uncertain. The CDR3 extends over 14 amino acids. V was pared by 5 bases and J by 7 bases, with 16 bases between. From germline, CDR1 is MGHRA and CDR2 YSYEKL. The CDR3 loop reads CASSYEALVYTQYF. The CDR3 DNA sequence: TGCGCCAGCAGCTACGAGGCGCTGGTCTATACGCAGTATTTT.

V and J are TRBV2 and TRBJ2-7, with 10 bases aligning to TRBD2. Looked up from germline, CDR1 is SNHLY and CDR2 is FYNNEI. This CDR3 has 13 amino acids. J gave up 10 bases and V 8 bases, and 11 bases lay outside the gene matches. CDR3 in amino acids: CASELSGRAVQYF. CDR3 nucleotides: TGTGCCAGCGAGTTAAGCGGGAGGGCCGTTCAGTACTTC.

The rearrangement uses TRBV15 and TRBJ2-7; D gene uncertain. The CDR3 has 15 amino acids. CDR1 and CDR2 (germline): LNHNV, YYDKDF (reference sequence). Trimming cost V 5 bases and J 0 bases, with 14 bases left between them. CDR3 sequence reads: CATSPPESHSYEQYF. The CDR3 DNA is TGTGCCACCAGCCCCCCGGAGAGTCACTCCTACGAGCAGTACTTC.

The chain is built from TRBV11-2 and TRBJ1-2; 8 bases match TRBD1. The ends lost 1 base at V and 8 bases at J; junction bases unmatched: 15. This CDR3 is built from 17 residues. In germline, CDR1 is SGHAT, CDR2 FQNNGV. CDR3 DNA: TGTGCCAGCAGCTTAGCCGTCCGAGGACAGGGACGGGAAGGCTACACCTTC. It translates to CASSLAVRGQGREGYTF.

The chain has TRBV28 and TRBJ2-5; the match to TRBD1 covers 7 bases. With 3 bases clipped from V and 2 bases from J, the junction kept 6 bases outside the gene matches. The CDR3 length is 15 residues. CDR1 and CDR2 (germline): MDHEN, SYDVKM. The CDR3 nucleotides are TGTGCCAGCAGTTTTTGGGACAGTGAGCAAGAGACCCAGTACTTC. It is translated as CASSFWDSEQETQYF.

The J gene is TRBJ1-1, the V gene TRBV30, with a possible D match to TRBD1 (5 bases). The CDR3 covers 15 residues. Trimming cost V 3 bases and J 4 bases, with 18 bases left between them. Looked up from germline, CDR1 is GTSNPN and CDR2 is SVGIG (reference sequence). In nucleotides, the CDR3 is TGTGCCTGGAGCCCTCAGGGACTATCATTCACTGAAGCTTTCTTT. Amino acids: CAWSPQGLSFTEAFF.

The chain combines TRBV7-6 with TRBJ1-1, with no clear D. CDR3 size: 12 residues. The germline CDR1 and CDR2 sequences are SGHVS and FNYEAQ. The ends were cut back, 8 bases at V and 1 base at J, with 8 bases in the middle. The CDR3 nucleotides are TGTGCCAGCGTAGCGGCGAACACTGAAGCTTTCTTT. Translating it yields CASVAANTEAFF. Based on the CDR3 plus reference TRBV7-6 and TRBJ1-1, the full variable domain is GAGVSQSPRYKVTKRGQDVALRCDPISGHVSLYWYRQALGQGPEFLTYFNYEAQQDKSGLPNDRFSAERPEGSISTLTIQRTEQRDSAMYRCASVAANTEAFFGQGTRLTVV.

V usage is TRBV5-6 and J usage is TRBJ1-3; tentative D call: TRBD1 (5 bases). Germline V CDR1 and CDR2: SGHDT, YYEEEE. This CDR3 has 16 residues. V dropped 0 bases and J dropped 4 bases, with 14 bases sitting between them. The CDR3 sequence is CASSLAKGWRGNTIYF. As DNA, the CDR3 is TGTGCCAGCAGCTTGGCGAAGGGGTGGAGAGGAAACACCATATATTTT.

The chain carries TRBV7-9 and TRBJ2-2; TRBD2 aligns across 10 bases. Germline V gene sequence: CDR1 SEHNR, CDR2 FQNEAQ (reference sequence). The CDR3 loop spans 15 amino acids. The trim removed 7 bases at V and 6 bases at J, leaving 8 bases unmatched. In DNA, the CDR3 is TGTGCCAGCACCGAGGGAGCGGGAGGGGCCGGGGAGCTGTTTTTT. Its protein product is CASTEGAGGAGELFF.